This T cell receptor (beta chain) is drawn from a study of control samples from healthy donors and cancer patients. CDR1 and CDR2 (germline): SNHLY, FYNNEI. The CDR3 region is 12 residues in length, termini included. Generated by immunoSEQ multiplex PCR, the TCRdb table keeps only in-frame clones and is missing some. The sample has approximately 40,000 clones; roughly 90% are singletons. Of note for this clone: The final CDR3 position lacks the conserved phenylalanine or tryptophan, pointing to a likely read error. The DNA is omitted, as the CDR3 cannot be located on it reliably, and the CDR3 follows TCRdb's listing.

The TCR sequence derives from a woman aged 45-65 years in good health. Sequencing input: blood. The chain carries TRBV2 and TRBJ1-4; the D call in the table, TRBD1, was not verified against the DNA. The CDR3 protein is CASSAGTGGFLC.